These 21 T cell receptor beta chains were all obtained from the same sample, sequenced in a study of post-analysis software for immune sequencing data. Study results and limitations: TRBV segments more frequent in patients than in controls numbered five and included TRBV5-6, TRBV5-1 and TRBV20-1.

Unique molecular identifiers had been added to the TCR beta cDNA libraries. Via MiXCR, TCRdb re-called the PCR reads, giving one row per CDR3 protein. The sample has hundreds of thousands of distinct CDR3 sequences; approximately 59% are singletons. These TCRs are of unknown antigen specificity. The sample was blood. All receptors derive from a girl aged 2-10 years with multiple sclerosis.

The CDR3 reads CASSLGESSMNTEAFF. CDR3 nucleotides: TGTGCCAGCAGCTTGGGAGAAAGCAGCATGAACACTGAAGCTTTCTTT. The genes are TRBV11-2 and TRBJ1-1; D ambiguous. The CDR3 extends over 16 amino acids. With 3 bases removed from V and 0 bases from J, the gap between germline ends came to 14 bases. The V gene's germline CDR1 is SGHAT and CDR2 FQNNGV.

The rearrangement links TRBV7-2 to TRBJ1-1, with TRBD1 as a possible D gene (6 bases). The germline V gene has CDR1 SGHTA and CDR2 FQGNSA. V was trimmed by 2 bases and J by 1 base, leaving 14 bases between them. This CDR3 contains 16 residues. The CDR3 DNA is TGTGCCAGCAGCTTAAAAACAGGGAAATGGAACACTGAAGCTTTCTTT. Translated, it gives CASSLKTGKWNTEAFF.

V is TRBV7-2 and J is TRBJ1-4; D unclear. Trimming removed 1 base at V and 0 bases at J, with 9 bases between. The CDR3 length is 16 residues. The germline V gene encodes CDR1 SGHTA and CDR2 FQGNSA. The DNA of the CDR3 is TGTGCCAGCAGCTTAGTCCCTTCTACAACTAATGAAAAACTGTTTTTT. Its protein is CASSLVPSTTNEKLFF.

The V and J genes are TRBV20-1 and TRBJ2-3, with TRBD1 matching over 8 bases. The V gene's germline CDR1 is DFQATT and CDR2 SNEGSKA (reference sequence). The CDR3 totals 15 residues. V lost 4 bases, J lost 2 bases, and 8 bases stayed unmatched. CDR3 amino acids: CSAIIPGGLTDTQYF. The CDR3 DNA follows: TGCAGTGCTATCATTCCAGGGGGCCTCACAGATACGCAGTATTTT.

There are many counts of this clonotype. The rearrangement links TRBV12-3 or TRBV12-4 to TRBJ2-5; D is perhaps TRBD1 (5 bases). The CDR3 extends over 12 amino acids. Deletions cut 5 bases from V and 5 bases from J, with 9 bases between. The CDR3 sequence: CASSPQGETQYF. CDR3 coding DNA: TGTGCCAGCAGTCCCCAGGGCGAGACCCAGTACTTC.

The genes are TRBV7-2 and TRBJ2-1; 11 bases are a match to TRBD2. The end of the DNA is better explained by TRBJ2-7, so the J call may be wrong. The CDR3 extends over 16 amino acids. Per the germline V gene, CDR1 is SGHTA and CDR2 is FQGNSA. This CDR3 is CASSTLAGGRYNEQYF. The CDR3 nucleotides read TGTGCCAGCAGCACCTTAGCGGGGGGGCGTTACAATGAGCAGTACTTC.

The chain is built from TRBV12-3 or TRBV12-4 and TRBJ1-6; possibly TRBD1 for D (5 bases). The V end lost 6 bases, the J end lost 8 bases, and 11 bases lay between the germline ends. CDR3 length: 13 residues. DNA of the CDR3: TGTGCCAGCAGCAGGGATTCGGATTCACCCCTCCACTTT. Its translation: CASSRDSDSPLHF.

The chain combines TRBV12-3 or TRBV12-4 with TRBJ2-5; 7 bases are a match to TRBD2. V gave up 4 bases and J gave up 2 bases; unmatched junction bases: 7. The CDR3 contains 15 residues. In DNA form, the CDR3 reads TGTGCCAGCAGTTCCGTTCCCGGGGGGCAAGAGACCCAGTACTTC. It yields the protein CASSSVPGGQETQYF.

This clonotype has only a few counts. The chain has TRBV20-1 and TRBJ1-2; 7 nucleotides agree with TRBD1. Germline CDR1 DFQATT, CDR2 SNEGSKA (reference sequence). The junction had 9 bases not matched to a gene; V was cut back by 5 bases and J by 12 bases. The CDR3 spans 11 residues. The DNA of the CDR3 is TGCAGTGCTTATCAGGACAGGCCGGACACCTTC. Translation: CSAYQDRPDTF.

V is TRBV5-1 and J is TRBJ1-2; 9 positions agree with TRBD1. With 2 bases clipped from V and 8 bases from J, the junction kept 7 bases outside the gene matches. Per germline, CDR1 SGHRS and CDR2 YFSETQ. This CDR3 is 14 amino acids long. CDR3 in DNA: TGCGCCAGCAGCTTCTACAGGGGGCGCAAAGGCTACACCTTC. The encoded protein is CASSFYRGRKGYTF.

This clonotype was detected only once. The rearrangement joins TRBV20-1 to TRBJ2-1, with 10 bases matching TRBD2. Germline V lookup: CDR1 DFQATT, CDR2 SNEGSKA (reference sequence). Unmatched junction bases numbered 5, after V lost 6 bases and J lost 0 bases. The CDR3 loop spans 15 amino acids. The CDR3 protein is CSAYSSGSSYNEQFF. The CDR3 DNA reads TGCAGTGCCTACTCTAGCGGGAGCTCCTACAATGAGCAGTTCTTC.

The table lists this clonotype with a few counts. CDR3 bases: TGCAGTGCTCCCACTAGACGGAACCAAGAGACCCAGTACTTC. It specifies CSAPTRRNQETQYF. J is TRBJ2-5 and V is TRBV20-1; TRBD2 might be the D (5 bases). With 5 bases removed from V and 0 bases from J, the gap between germline ends came to 13 bases. From germline, CDR1 is DFQATT and CDR2 SNEGSKA (reference sequence). This CDR3 has 14 residues.

This clonotype came up a few times. V and J are TRBV18 and TRBJ2-5; D perhaps matches TRBD1 (6 bases). The V end was cut by 3 bases, the J end by 2 bases, with 10 bases between. The CDR3 has 14 amino acids. Germline lookup yields CDR1 KGHSH and CDR2 LQKENI. CDR3 nucleotide sequence: TGTGCCAGCTCACCGGACAGCGTTCAAGAGACCCAGTACTTC. Translating it yields CASSPDSVQETQYF.

The chain is built from TRBV13 and TRBJ1-1; 7 bases fit TRBD1. Per the germline V gene, CDR1 is PRHDT and CDR2 is FYEKMQ (reference sequence). The ends lost 3 bases at V and 2 bases at J; junction bases unmatched: 9. The CDR3 covers 16 residues. The CDR3 DNA follows: TGTGCCAGCAGCTTCTTTACTACAGGGGTAAACACTGAAGCTTTCTTT. It is translated as CASSFFTTGVNTEAFF.

This clonotype has more than one count but fewer than ten. The chain recombines TRBV6-2 or TRBV6-3 with TRBJ2-5; 7 bases are shared with TRBD1. This CDR3 region has 13 residues. Unmatched junction bases numbered 4, after V lost 6 bases and J lost 3 bases. Germline-derived CDR1 and CDR2 are MNHEY and SVGEGT. The DNA of the CDR3 is TGTGCCAGCAGGCCGACAGGGAAAGAGACCCAGTACTTC. Translation gives CASRPTGKETQYF.

This chain joins TRBV6-2 or TRBV6-3 and TRBJ2-7; maybe TRBD1 (5 bases). CDR1 and CDR2 (germline): MNHEY, SVGEGT. V shed 6 bases and J shed 2 bases, with 14 bases lying between them. There are 14 residues in the CDR3. CDR3 region: CASSQRQRPYEQYF. Here the CDR3 DNA reads TGTGCCAGCAGCCAGCGACAGAGACCCTACGAGCAGTACTTC.

The chain links TRBV29-1 to TRBJ2-5; perhaps TRBD1 as D (5 bases). Looked up from germline, CDR1 is SQVTM and CDR2 is ANQGSEA. CDR3 length: 15 amino acids. Trimming cost V 4 bases and J 0 bases, with 15 bases left between them. CDR3 region: CSVGRAQGYQETQYF. The CDR3 nucleotides read TGCAGCGTTGGCAGGGCCCAAGGGTACCAAGAGACCCAGTACTTC.

The J gene is TRBJ2-1, the V gene TRBV29-1; no clear D gene. From germline, CDR1 is SQVTM and CDR2 ANQGSEA. The CDR3 consists of 13 residues. Between the trimmed V and J ends, which lost 6 bases and 1 base, there was a span of 10 bases. CDR3 sequence: CSVESQSYNEQFF. The CDR3, as DNA: TGCAGCGTGGAAAGCCAGTCCTACAATGAGCAGTTCTTC.

This clonotype was picked up a small number of times. The chain uses TRBV6-1 and TRBJ2-1; 7 nucleotides agree with TRBD2. This CDR3 contains 16 residues. Germline CDR1 is MNHNS and CDR2 is SASEGT. V was pared by 4 bases and J by 5 bases, with 11 bases of the junction left unmatched. The CDR3: CASSVLGAGNHNEQFF. CDR3 coding DNA: TGTGCCAGCAGTGTTCTCGGAGCGGGAAACCACAATGAGCAGTTCTTC.

This sequence joins TRBV11-2 and TRBJ2-1; 7 bases fit TRBD2. Germline V lookup: CDR1 SGHAT, CDR2 FQNNGV. The CDR3 has 14 residues. J was trimmed by 6 bases and V by 1 base; bases with no gene match: 3. CDR3 nucleotides: TGTGCCAGCAGCTTAGGTCCTAGCGGCAATGAGCAGTTCTTC. Translation: CASSLGPSGNEQFF.

This clonotype has more than one count but fewer than ten. This chain links TRBV21-1 with TRBJ2-5. Near its end, the DNA agrees better with TRBJ2-7, so the J call may be wrong. TRBV21-1 is flagged as a pseudogene. This CDR3 has 13 residues. The CDR3 protein is CASSKDGFGEQYF. CDR3 DNA sequence: TGTGCCAGCAGCAAAGACGGCTTTGGCGAGCAGTACTTC.